The 25 T cell receptor beta chains below all came from one sample that was sequenced in a study of cytomegalovirus exposure and HLA in healthy donors. The PCR was carried out with 60 Vbeta primers and 13 Jbeta primers. Clones were read by immunoSEQ multiplex PCR, and TCRdb kept only the in-frame ones, dropping some. The sample has 90,000 to 120,000 clones, 84% seen once; the top ten hold about 1.1%. Sequenced input: PBMCs. The receptors shown here come from a woman aged 18-35 years in good health and CMV-seronegative.

The J gene is TRBJ2-1, the V gene TRBV9; 12 bases are shared with TRBD2. CDR3 length: 15 residues. Germline CDR1 reads SGDLS; CDR2 reads YYNGEE. V dropped 7 bases and J dropped 1; count of bases not matched to a gene: 3. CDR3 residues: CASALAGGSYNEQFF. The CDR3 DNA reads as TGTGCCAGCGCGCTAGCGGGAGGGTCCTACAATGAGCAGTTCTTC.

V usage is TRBV11-2 and J usage is TRBJ2-3; 9 bases are shared with TRBD1. The germline CDR1 and CDR2 sequences are SGHAT and FQNNGV. The CDR3 covers 15 residues. Unmatched junction bases numbered 4, after V lost 5 bases and J lost 1 base. CDR3 loop: CASSPRDRGTDTQYF. The CDR3 region has the DNA TGTGCCAGCAGCCCTCGGGACAGGGGCACAGATACGCAGTATTTT.

DNA for the CDR3: TGTGCCAGCATTAGGGGGCGGAGCCGGGTCACAGATACGCAGTATTTT. This sequence encodes CASIRGRSRVTDTQYF. The chain couples TRBV2 to TRBJ2-3, with TRBD1 matching over 7 bases. Germline V gene data show CDR1 as SNHLY and CDR2 as FYNNEI. The CDR3 is made up of 16 amino acids. V gave up 7 bases and J gave up 2 bases; unmatched junction bases: 12.

V gene TRBV18 combines with J gene TRBJ2-3; D not certain. The CDR3 spans 15 residues. V dropped 2 bases and J dropped 3 bases, with 12 bases sitting between them. Germline-derived CDR1 and CDR2 are KGHSH and LQKENI. The CDR3 here is CASSPIVARTDTQYF. DNA for the CDR3: TGTGCCAGCTCACCAATTGTCGCCAGAACAGATACGCAGTATTTT. Drawing the rest from reference TRBV18 and TRBJ2-3, the complete variable domain is NAGVMQNPRHLVRRRGQEARLRCSPMKGHSHVYWYRQLPEEGLKFMVYLQKENIIDESGMPKERFSAEFPKEGPSILRIQQVVRGDSAAYFCASSPIVARTDTQYFGPGTRLTVL.

The chain joins TRBV7-6 to TRBJ1-4; 8 bases are shared with TRBD1. CDR3 length equals 15 residues. V shed 2 bases, J shed 7 bases, and the junction held 6 bases outside the gene matches. Germline CDR1 is SGHVS and CDR2 is FNYEAQ. The CDR3 coding sequence is TGTGCCAGCAGCTTAACAGGGGGGTCTCGTGAAAAACTGTTTTTT. Protein: CASSLTGGSREKLFF.

V is TRBV29-1 and J is TRBJ2-5; 12 bases line up with TRBD1. The ends lost 6 bases at V and 5 bases at J; junction bases unmatched: 7. The germline gives CDR1 SQVTM, CDR2 ANQGSEA. The CDR3 loop spans 14 amino acids. The CDR3 nucleotides read TGCAGCGTACCGGGACAGGGGGCAAGGGAGACCCAGTACTTC. Residues: CSVPGQGARETQYF.

The rearrangement links TRBV5-4 to TRBJ1-3; D is ambiguous. There are 11 residues in the CDR3. Per the germline V gene, CDR1 is SGHNT and CDR2 is YYREEE (reference sequence). Trimming pared 9 bases from V and 0 bases from J, leaving 4 bases between. This chain's CDR3 is CAIHSGNTIYF. The DNA for the CDR3 is TGTGCCATCCACTCTGGAAACACCATATATTTT.

The chain employs TRBV10-2 and TRBJ2-7; D is possibly TRBD2 (6 bases). Germline V gives CDR1 WSHSY, CDR2 SAAADI. The ends were cut back, 5 bases at V and 3 bases at J, with 14 bases in the middle. CDR3 length equals 14 residues. Here the CDR3 reads CASSLLGLNYEQYF. CDR3 in DNA: TGCGCCAGCAGTCTGTTGGGACTTAACTACGAGCAGTACTTC.

This clone was seen a handful of times. The CDR3 sequence: CATSLSGGRNSPLHF. The DNA for the CDR3 is TGTGCCACCAGCTTATCAGGGGGTAGGAATTCACCCCTCCACTTT. The genes are TRBV15 and TRBJ1-6, with TRBD1 identical over 7 bases. The length of the CDR3 is 15 residues. The junction had 8 bases not matched to a gene; V was cut back by 5 bases and J by 7 bases. In germline, CDR1 is LNHNV, CDR2 YYDKDF (reference sequence).

The CDR3 nucleotides are TGCGCCAGCAGCCAAGCCCCTAGCGGGGGGGCTCCGCAGTATTTT. Encoded protein: CASSQAPSGGAPQYF. This rearrangement joins TRBV4-3 to TRBJ2-3; 12 bases fit TRBD2. Per the germline V gene, CDR1 is LGHNA and CDR2 is YSLEER. J lost 10 bases, V lost 1 base, and 6 bases had no gene match. This CDR3 comprises 15 residues.

The V and J genes are TRBV14 and TRBJ1-4; D is uncertain. Germline V CDR1 and CDR2: SGHDN, FVKESK. The length of the CDR3 is 13 residues. Trimming removed 0 bases at V and 9 bases at J, with 8 bases between. The CDR3 region is CASSQDSGQKLFF. CDR3 DNA sequence: TGTGCCAGCAGCCAAGATTCAGGCCAAAAACTGTTTTTT.

This chain joins TRBV7-9 and TRBJ2-1, with 8 bases identical to TRBD2. Germline assignment: CDR1 SEHNR and CDR2 FQNEAQ (reference sequence). There are 17 residues in the CDR3. The V and J ends lost 0 bases and 0 bases, in that order; junction bases with no gene match: 4. CDR3 protein: CASSLAIAGHSYNEQFF. The CDR3 DNA is TGTGCCAGCAGCTTAGCGATAGCGGGACACTCCTACAATGAGCAGTTCTTC.

The chain links TRBV6-4 to TRBJ2-1; 8 nucleotides line up with TRBD2. The CDR3 contains 15 residues. Per germline, CDR1 MRHNA and CDR2 SNTAGT. J lost 8 bases, V lost 0 bases, and 6 bases had no gene match. The CDR3 region is CASSDSSGSSDEQFF. CDR3 nucleotide sequence: TGTGCCAGCAGTGACTCGAGCGGGAGTAGTGATGAGCAGTTCTTC.

This chain joins TRBV29-1 and TRBJ2-7, with D perhaps matching TRBD1 (6 bases). This CDR3 spans 11 amino acids. V lost 5 bases, J lost 4 bases, and 9 bases lay in between. Germline CDR1 reads SQVTM; CDR2 reads ANQGSEA. CDR3 sequence (DNA): TGCAGCGTTATCGACAGGTACGAGCAGTACTTC. It codes for CSVIDRYEQYF.

The chain is built from TRBV9 and TRBJ2-1, with 8 bases aligning to TRBD2. J lost 0 bases, V lost 3 bases, and 2 bases had no gene match. CDR3 size: 15 residues. CDR1 is SGDLS and CDR2 is YYNGEE in the germline V gene. CDR3 residues: CASSESGSSYNEQFF. The CDR3 coding sequence is TGTGCCAGCAGCGAGAGCGGGAGCTCCTACAATGAGCAGTTCTTC.

The chain employs TRBV7-6 and TRBJ2-2; 11 bases agree with TRBD1. This CDR3 is built from 16 residues. CDR1 and CDR2 from the germline V gene are SGHVS and FNYEAQ. V lost 4 bases and J lost 5; bases outside the gene matches: 6. The CDR3 DNA reads as TGTGCCAGCAGCTCGCGGGGACAGGGGGATACCGGGGAGCTGTTTTTT. Protein: CASSSRGQGDTGELFF. The full variable domain, its missing parts supplied by reference TRBV7-6 and TRBJ2-2, is GAGVSQSPRYKVTKRGQDVALRCDPISGHVSLYWYRQALGQGPEFLTYFNYEAQQDKSGLPNDRFSAERPEGSISTLTIQRTEQRDSAMYRCASSSRGQGDTGELFFGEGSRLTVL.

The chain has TRBV5-1 and TRBJ1-1; no definite D call. This CDR3 is built from 13 residues. Germline CDR1 and CDR2: SGHRS and YFSETQ. Trimming took 1 base from V and 1 from J, leaving 5 bases between them. This CDR3 reads CASSLNWNTEAFF. CDR3 sequence (DNA): TGCGCCAGCAGCTTGAACTGGAACACTGAAGCTTTCTTT.

The DNA for the CDR3 is TGTGCCAGTAGTACGATACCGGGCTCCGGTGAGGGCACCGGGGAGCTGTTTTTT. Amino acid sequence: CASSTIPGSGEGTGELFF. This sequence joins TRBV19 and TRBJ2-2; the D gene is possibly TRBD2 (5 bases). The V gene's germline CDR1 is LNHDA and CDR2 SQIVND (reference sequence). Trimming removed 4 bases at V and 4 bases at J, with 22 bases between. CDR3 size: 18 residues.

The chain joins TRBV11-1 to TRBJ2-5; a possible D gene is TRBD1 (6 bases). V gave up 4 bases and J gave up 1 base, with 10 bases separating them. CDR1 SGHAT and CDR2 FQDESV come from the germline V gene (reference sequence). The CDR3 runs to 14 residues. CDR3 amino acids: CASSWYRVQETQYF. The DNA for the CDR3 is TGTGCCAGCAGCTGGTACAGGGTCCAAGAGACCCAGTACTTC.

The V and J genes are TRBV7-2 and TRBJ2-2, with D possibly being TRBD2 (6 bases). The ends were cut back, 3 bases at V and 7 bases at J, with 15 bases in the middle. CDR3 length: 15 amino acids. The germline V gene encodes CDR1 SGHTA and CDR2 FQGNSA. The CDR3, as DNA: TGTGCCAGCAGCTTGGACGTTAGGGGAGGCGGGGAGCTGTTTTTT. It specifies CASSLDVRGGGELFF.

This clone was recorded once. The chain is built from TRBV7-6 and TRBJ2-7; D is possibly TRBD2 (7 bases). CDR3 length equals 15 residues. Germline CDR1 is SGHVS and CDR2 is FNYEAQ. The V end lost 2 bases, the J end lost 3 bases, and 14 bases lay between the germline ends. CDR3 sequence: CASSLQGGGHYEQYF. CDR3 coding DNA: TGTGCCAGCAGCTTACAAGGGGGGGGGCACTACGAGCAGTACTTC.

V is TRBV28 and J is TRBJ2-7, with D perhaps TRBD1 (7 bases). The CDR3 totals 19 residues. V gave up 4 bases and J gave up 4 bases, with 29 bases separating them. Germline V lookup: CDR1 MDHEN, CDR2 SYDVKM. The CDR3 loop reads CASSSPGGRRSHRKYEQYF. CDR3 sequence (DNA): TGTGCCAGCAGTTCTCCAGGGGGGAGGAGGTCACATAGGAAATACGAGCAGTACTTC.

The chain links TRBV19 to TRBJ1-2; D gene uncertain. This CDR3 has 13 residues. Germline CDR1 is LNHDA and CDR2 is SQIVND (reference sequence). Trimming removed 7 bases from V and 7 bases from J, with 16 bases in between. DNA of the CDR3: TGTGCCAGTACACCGCTGGGCAGTTTTGGCTACACCTTC. The encoded protein is CASTPLGSFGYTF.

The chain couples TRBV12-5 to TRBJ2-7; TRBD2 aligns across 9 bases. The CDR3 is 14 residues long. Looked up from germline, CDR1 is LGHNT and CDR2 is FRNRAP. Losses at the gene ends were 7 bases for V and 1 base for J; bases not matched to a gene: 5. The CDR3 DNA reads TGTGCTAGTGCTCATAGCGGGAGTTCCTACGAGCAGTACTTC. As protein: CASAHSGSSYEQYF.

The chain carries TRBV7-6 and TRBJ1-2, with 9 bases lining up with TRBD1. Trimming cost V 1 base and J 2 bases; bases outside gene matches: 2. The CDR3 loop spans 15 amino acids. CDR1 is SGHVS and CDR2 is FNYEAQ in the germline V gene. This CDR3 reads CASSLEDRGNYGYTF. The CDR3 DNA reads TGTGCCAGCAGCTTAGAGGACAGGGGCAACTATGGCTACACCTTC.